This T cell receptor beta chain originates from a study of blood T cell repertoires in COVID-19. Study summary: Samples of COVID-19 (acute and convalescent) were obtained from the United States, Italy and Spain.

The V gene's germline CDR1 is SGHRS and CDR2 YFSETQ. The CDR3 consists of 16 residues. With 5 bases clipped from V and 4 bases from J, the junction kept 8 bases outside the gene matches. Source study methods: Counts of nucleated cells, estimated from reference gene primer amplification, were obtained. Profiled with immunoSEQ multiplex PCR; TCRdb holds only in-frame clones, not every one. V, J and clone size are those of that table, while D and trimming were read from the DNA. Of over 85,000 clones in the sample, approximately 70% were seen once. The clonotype originates from a woman aged 55-69 years with acute or convalescent COVID-19. Input material: peripheral blood. The J gene is TRBJ1-3, the V gene TRBV5-1; 11 bases match TRBD1. The CDR3 sequence: CASREGQGDIGNTIYF. The CDR3 DNA reads TGCGCCAGCAGGGAGGGACAGGGGGACATCGGAAACACCATATATTTT.